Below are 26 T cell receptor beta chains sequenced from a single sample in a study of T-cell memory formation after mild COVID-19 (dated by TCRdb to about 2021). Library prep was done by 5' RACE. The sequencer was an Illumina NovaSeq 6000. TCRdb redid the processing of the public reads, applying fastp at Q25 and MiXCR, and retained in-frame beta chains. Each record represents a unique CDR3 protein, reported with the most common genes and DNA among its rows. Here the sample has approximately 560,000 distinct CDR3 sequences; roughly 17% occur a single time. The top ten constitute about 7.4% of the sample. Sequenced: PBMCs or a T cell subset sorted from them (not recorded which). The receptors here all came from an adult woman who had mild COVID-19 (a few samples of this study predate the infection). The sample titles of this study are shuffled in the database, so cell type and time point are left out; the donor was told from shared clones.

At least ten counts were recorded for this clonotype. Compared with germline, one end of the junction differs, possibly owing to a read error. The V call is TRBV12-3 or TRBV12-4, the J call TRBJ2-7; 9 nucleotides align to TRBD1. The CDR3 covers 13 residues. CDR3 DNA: TGCGCCAGCAGCCGGGACAGGGCCTACGAGCAGTACTTC. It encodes CASSRDRAYEQYF.

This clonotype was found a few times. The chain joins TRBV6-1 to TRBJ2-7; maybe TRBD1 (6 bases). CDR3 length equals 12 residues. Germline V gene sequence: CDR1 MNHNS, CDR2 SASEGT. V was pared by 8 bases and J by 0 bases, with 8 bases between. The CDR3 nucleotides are TGTGCCAGCGAGGACAGCTCCTACGAGCAGTACTTC. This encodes CASEDSSYEQYF.

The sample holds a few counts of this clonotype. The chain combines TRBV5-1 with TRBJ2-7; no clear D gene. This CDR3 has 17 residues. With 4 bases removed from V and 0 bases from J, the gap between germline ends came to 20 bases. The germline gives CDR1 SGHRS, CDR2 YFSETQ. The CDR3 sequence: CASSPPPARLYSYEQYF. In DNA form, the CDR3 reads TGCGCCAGCAGCCCCCCTCCCGCACGGCTCTACTCCTACGAGCAGTACTTC.

The CDR3 spells CSATGLAGSLSRFF. The DNA of the CDR3 is TGCAGTGCTACGGGACTAGCTGGGTCTCTAAGCAGGTTCTTC. This rearrangement joins TRBV20-1 to TRBJ2-1, with 9 bases lining up with TRBD2. The CDR3 sequence is 14 residues long. Per the germline V gene, CDR1 is DFQATT and CDR2 is SNEGSKA (reference sequence). V lost 4 bases, J lost 15 bases, and 16 bases stayed unmatched.

The CDR3 is CASSRQGQFTDTQYF. The CDR3 DNA is TGTGCCAGCAGCCGCCAGGGACAGTTCACAGATACGCAGTATTTT. The chain links TRBV7-9 to TRBJ2-3; 7 bases fit TRBD1. The CDR3 has 15 residues. Germline CDR1 is SEHNR and CDR2 is FQNEAQ (reference sequence). Trimming cost V 5 bases and J 2 bases; bases outside gene matches: 7. The full variable domain, rest sourced from reference TRBV7-9 and TRBJ2-3, is DTGVSQNPRHKITKRGQNVTFRCDPISEHNRLYWYRQTLGQGPEFLTYFQNEAQLEKSRLLSDRFSAERPKGSFSTLEIQRTEQGDSAMYLCASSRQGQFTDTQYFGPGTRLTVL.

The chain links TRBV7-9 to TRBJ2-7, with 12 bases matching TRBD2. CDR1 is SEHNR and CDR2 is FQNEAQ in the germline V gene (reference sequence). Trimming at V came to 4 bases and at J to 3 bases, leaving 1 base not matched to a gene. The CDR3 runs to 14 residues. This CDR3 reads CASSWTSGIYEQYF. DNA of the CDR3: TGTGCCAGCAGCTGGACTAGCGGGATCTACGAGCAGTACTTC.

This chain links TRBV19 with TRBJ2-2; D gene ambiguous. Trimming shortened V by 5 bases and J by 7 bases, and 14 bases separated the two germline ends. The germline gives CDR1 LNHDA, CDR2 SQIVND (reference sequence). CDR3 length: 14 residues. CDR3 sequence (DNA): TGTGCCAGTAGTTATCACGGACGGCACGGGGAGCTGTTTTTT. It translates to CASSYHGRHGELFF.

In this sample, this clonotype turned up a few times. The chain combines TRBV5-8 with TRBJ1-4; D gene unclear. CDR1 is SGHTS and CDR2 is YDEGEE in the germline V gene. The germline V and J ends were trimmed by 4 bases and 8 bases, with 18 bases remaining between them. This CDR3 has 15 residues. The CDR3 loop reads CASSHRRSKREKLFF. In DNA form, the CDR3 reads TGTGCCAGCAGCCACAGACGGTCGAAACGGGAAAAACTGTTTTTT. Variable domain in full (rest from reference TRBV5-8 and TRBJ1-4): EAGVTQSPTHLIKTRGQQATLRCSPISGHTSVYWYQQALGLGLQFLLWYDEGEERNRGNFPPRFSGRQFPNYSSELNVNALELEDSALYLCASSHRRSKREKLFFGSGTQLSVL.

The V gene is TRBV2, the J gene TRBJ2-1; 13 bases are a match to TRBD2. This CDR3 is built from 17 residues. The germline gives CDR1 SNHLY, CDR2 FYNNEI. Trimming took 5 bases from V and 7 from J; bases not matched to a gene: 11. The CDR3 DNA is TGTGCCAGCAGTTCGCCTCGGACTAGCGGGAGTTGGAATGAGCAGTTCTTC. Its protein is CASSSPRTSGSWNEQFF.

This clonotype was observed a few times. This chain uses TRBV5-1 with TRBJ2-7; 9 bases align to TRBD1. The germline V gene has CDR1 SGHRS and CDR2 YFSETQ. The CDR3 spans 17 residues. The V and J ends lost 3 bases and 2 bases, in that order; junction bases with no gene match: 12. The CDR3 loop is CASSSATGTGRAYEQYF. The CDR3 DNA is TGCGCCAGCAGCTCCGCGACCGGGACAGGGAGAGCCTACGAGCAGTACTTC.

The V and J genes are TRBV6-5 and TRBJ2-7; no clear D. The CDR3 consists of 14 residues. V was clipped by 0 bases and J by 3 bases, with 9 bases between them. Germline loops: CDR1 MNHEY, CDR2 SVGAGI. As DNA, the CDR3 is TGTGCCAGCAGTTACTCTGGGGATTACTACGAGCAGTACTTC. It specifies CASSYSGDYYEQYF.

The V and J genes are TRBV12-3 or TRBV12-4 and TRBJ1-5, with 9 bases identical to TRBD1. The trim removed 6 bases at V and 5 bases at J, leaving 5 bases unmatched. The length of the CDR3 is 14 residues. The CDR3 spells CASRYGQGYQPQHF. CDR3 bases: TGTGCCAGCAGATATGGACAGGGGTATCAGCCCCAGCATTTT.

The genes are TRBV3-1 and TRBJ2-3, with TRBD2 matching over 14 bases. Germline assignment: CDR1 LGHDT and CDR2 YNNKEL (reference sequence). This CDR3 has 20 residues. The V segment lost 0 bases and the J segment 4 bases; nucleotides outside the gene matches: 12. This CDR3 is CASSQEILGTSGSSPDTQYF. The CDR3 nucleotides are TGTGCCAGCAGCCAAGAAATACTCGGGACTAGCGGGAGTAGCCCAGATACGCAGTATTTT.

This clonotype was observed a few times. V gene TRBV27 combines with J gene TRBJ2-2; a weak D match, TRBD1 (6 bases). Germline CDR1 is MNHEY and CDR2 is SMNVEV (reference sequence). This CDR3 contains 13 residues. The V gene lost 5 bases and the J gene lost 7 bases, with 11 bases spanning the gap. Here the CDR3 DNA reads TGTGCCAGCAGTCAGAGGGGGTTCGGGGAGCTGTTTTTT. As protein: CASSQRGFGELFF.

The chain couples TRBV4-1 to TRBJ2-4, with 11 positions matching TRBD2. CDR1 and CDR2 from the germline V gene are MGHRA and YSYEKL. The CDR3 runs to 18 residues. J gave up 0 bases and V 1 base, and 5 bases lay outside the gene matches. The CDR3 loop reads CASSQGLAGGIAKNIQYF. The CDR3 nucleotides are TGCGCCAGCAGCCAAGGCCTAGCGGGGGGAATAGCCAAAAACATTCAGTACTTC.

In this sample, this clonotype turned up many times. The CDR3 DNA reads TGTGCCAGCAGCCGCTCTCGACAGGGAGGACAGCCCCAGCATTTT. Residues: CASSRSRQGGQPQHF. V is TRBV7-2 and J is TRBJ1-5; 7 bases align to TRBD1. Trimming cost V 5 bases and J 7 bases; bases outside gene matches: 11. The length of the CDR3 is 15 residues. Germline CDR1 is SGHTA and CDR2 is FQGNSA.

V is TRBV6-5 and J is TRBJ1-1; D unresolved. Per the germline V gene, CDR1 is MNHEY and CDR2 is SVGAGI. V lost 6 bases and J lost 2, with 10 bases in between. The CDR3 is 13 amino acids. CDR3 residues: CASRGFGNTEAFF. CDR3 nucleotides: TGTGCCAGCAGGGGGTTCGGAAACACTGAAGCTTTCTTT.

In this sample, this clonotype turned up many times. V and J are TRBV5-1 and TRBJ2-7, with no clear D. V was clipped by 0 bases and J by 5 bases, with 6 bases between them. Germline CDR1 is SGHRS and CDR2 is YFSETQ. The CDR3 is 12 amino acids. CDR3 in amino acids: CASSLAGDEQYF. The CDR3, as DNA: TGCGCCAGCAGCTTGGCTGGGGACGAGCAGTACTTC.

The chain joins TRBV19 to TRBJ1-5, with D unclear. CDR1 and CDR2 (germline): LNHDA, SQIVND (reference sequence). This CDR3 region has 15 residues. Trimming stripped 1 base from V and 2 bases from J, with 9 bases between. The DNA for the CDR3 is TGTGCCAGTAGTATAGTTCGCTTCGGCAATCAGCCCCAGCATTTT. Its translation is CASSIVRFGNQPQHF.

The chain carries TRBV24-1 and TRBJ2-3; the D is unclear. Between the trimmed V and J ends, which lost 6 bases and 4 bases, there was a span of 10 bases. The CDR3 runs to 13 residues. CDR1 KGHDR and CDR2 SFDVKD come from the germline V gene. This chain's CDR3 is CATSISTADTQYF. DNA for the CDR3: TGTGCCACCAGTATTTCTACGGCAGATACGCAGTATTTT.

The CDR3 region has the DNA TGTGCCAGCAGCTTGGACTTCTTCGGGGGGCGGTTATCCACACAAGAGACCCAGTACTTC. It yields the protein CASSLDFFGGRLSTQETQYF. The J gene is TRBJ2-5, the V gene TRBV11-2; maybe TRBD2 (7 bases). The CDR3 is 20 residues long. V dropped 3 bases and J dropped 2 bases, with 28 bases sitting between them. Germline lookup yields CDR1 SGHAT and CDR2 FQNNGV.

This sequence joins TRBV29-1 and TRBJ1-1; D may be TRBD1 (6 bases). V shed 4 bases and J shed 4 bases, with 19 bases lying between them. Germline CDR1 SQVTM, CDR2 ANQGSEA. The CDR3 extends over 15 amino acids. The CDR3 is CSVVSIGGALTEAFF. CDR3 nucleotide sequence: TGCAGCGTTGTATCAATCGGGGGGGCGCTCACTGAAGCTTTCTTT.

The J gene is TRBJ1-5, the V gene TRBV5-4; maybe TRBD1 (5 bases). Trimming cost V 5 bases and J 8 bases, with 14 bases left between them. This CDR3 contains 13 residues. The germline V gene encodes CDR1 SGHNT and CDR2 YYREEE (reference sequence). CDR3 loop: CASSREWGEPQHF. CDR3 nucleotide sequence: TGTGCCAGCAGTCGGGAGTGGGGCGAGCCCCAGCATTTT.

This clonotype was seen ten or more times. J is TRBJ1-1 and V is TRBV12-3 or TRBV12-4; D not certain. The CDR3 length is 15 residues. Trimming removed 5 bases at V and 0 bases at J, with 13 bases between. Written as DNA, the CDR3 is TGTGCCAGCAGTCCCCCCGGTCCATTGAACACTGAAGCTTTCTTT. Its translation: CASSPPGPLNTEAFF.

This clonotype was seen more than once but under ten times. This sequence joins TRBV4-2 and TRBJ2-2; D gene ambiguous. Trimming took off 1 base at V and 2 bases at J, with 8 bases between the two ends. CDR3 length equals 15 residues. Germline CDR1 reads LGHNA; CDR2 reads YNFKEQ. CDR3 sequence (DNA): TGTGCCAGCAGCCAAGGGCTACTAAACACCGGGGAGCTGTTTTTT. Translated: CASSQGLLNTGELFF.

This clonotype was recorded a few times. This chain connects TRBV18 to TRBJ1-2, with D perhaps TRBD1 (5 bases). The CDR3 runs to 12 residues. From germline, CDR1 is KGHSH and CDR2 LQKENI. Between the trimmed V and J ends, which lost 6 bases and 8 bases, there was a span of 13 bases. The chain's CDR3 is CASSPGERGYTF. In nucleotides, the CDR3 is TGTGCCAGCTCCCCGGGGGAGCGGGGCTACACCTTC.